Listed here are 30 T cell receptor beta chains from one sample, sequenced in a study of T cells expressing NK-cell markers. TCRdb reworked the 5' RACE reads into one entry per CDR3 protein, no DNA. The record lists more than 120,000 distinct CDR3 sequences, of which the ten most abundant hold 12%. The sample consisted of blood T cells: a sorted CD56 or NKG2C T cell subset, CD4+ or CD8+ T cells, or bulk PBMC T cells (not recorded which). All receptors derive from a man aged 18 to 30 in good health.

The chain links TRBV13 to TRBJ1-5; TCRdb gives TRBD1 as the D gene, but with no DNA this cannot be confirmed. Germline V CDR1 and CDR2: PRHDT, FYEKMQ (reference sequence). CDR3 size: 14 residues. The CDR3 reads CASRIQGALEPQHF.

The chain links TRBV4-2 to TRBJ2-7; TCRdb's assignment of TRBD1 cannot be checked, as there is no DNA. The CDR3 is 16 residues long. Germline lookup yields CDR1 LGHNA and CDR2 YNFKEQ. CDR3 sequence: CASSQESTGGTYEQYF.

This chain's CDR3 is CASSQEQGATTEAFF. The chain combines TRBV14 with TRBJ1-1; absent DNA, TCRdb's TRBD1 call cannot be checked. CDR3 length equals 15 residues. The germline gives CDR1 SGHDN, CDR2 FVKESK.

The CDR3: CASSVDSNTGELFF. The rearrangement links TRBV9 to TRBJ2-2. Germline V gene lookup returns CDR1 SGDLS and CDR2 YYNGEE. The CDR3 length is 14 residues.

The chain uses TRBV6-2 or TRBV6-3 and TRBJ2-7; as DNA is missing, the TRBD1 call by TCRdb cannot be tested. The CDR3 loop spans 14 amino acids. In germline, CDR1 is MNHEY, CDR2 SVGEGT. CDR3 protein: CASTFRERTYEQYF.

The genes are TRBV5-5 and TRBJ2-1; checking the TCRdb D call of TRBD1 is not possible without DNA. CDR1 and CDR2 from the germline V gene are SGHKS and YYEKEE (reference sequence). The CDR3 contains 16 residues. CDR3 protein: CASSDLLGASYNEQFF.

The gene calls are TRBV27 and TRBJ2-2; TCRdb's D call of TRBD1 is untestable without DNA. CDR3 length: 16 amino acids. Germline V gene lookup returns CDR1 MNHEY and CDR2 SMNVEV (reference sequence). The CDR3 sequence: CASSLGTGAGTGELFF.

The V gene is TRBV11-2, the J gene TRBJ2-3; as DNA is missing, the TRBD1 call by TCRdb cannot be tested. The CDR3 contains 16 residues. Germline lookup yields CDR1 SGHAT and CDR2 FQNNGV. CDR3 protein: CASSLVPGSWADTQYF.

The V gene is TRBV4-3, the J gene TRBJ1-1. Germline loops: CDR1 LGHNA, CDR2 YSLEER. CDR3 length: 15 amino acids. CDR3 sequence: CASSQGREGGVEAFF.

The chain has TRBV5-5 and TRBJ1-4; the TRBD1 assignment by TCRdb is unverifiable without DNA. Per the germline V gene, CDR1 is SGHKS and CDR2 is YYEKEE (reference sequence). The CDR3 runs 15 residues. The CDR3 spells CASSSVTEFGEKLFF.

The chain couples TRBV7-9 to TRBJ2-3; with no DNA, the TCRdb D assignment of TRBD1 cannot be verified. Germline-derived CDR1 and CDR2 are SEHNR and FQNEAQ (reference sequence). The CDR3 covers 16 residues. The CDR3 here is CASSLRGIRGTDTQYF.

The chain carries TRBV14 and TRBJ2-7; as DNA is missing, the TRBD2 call by TCRdb cannot be tested. The CDR3 has 16 residues. From germline, CDR1 is SGHDN and CDR2 FVKESK. CDR3 residues: CASSQDGGRFSYEQYF.

The J gene is TRBJ2-1, the V gene TRBV5-6; TCRdb calls TRBD2, which cannot be checked without DNA. This CDR3 has 18 amino acids. Germline V gives CDR1 SGHDT, CDR2 YYEEEE. The CDR3 protein is CASSLELTSGRTDNEQFF. The full variable domain, with the rest looked up from reference TRBV5-6 and TRBJ2-1, is DAGVTQSPTHLIKTRGQQVTLRCSPKSGHDTVSWYQQALGQGPQFIFQYYEEEERQRGNFPDRFSGHQFPNYSSELNVNALLLGDSALYLCASSLELTSGRTDNEQFFGPGTRLTVL.

V and J are TRBV5-6 and TRBJ2-3. The length of the CDR3 is 17 residues. The germline V gene encodes CDR1 SGHDT and CDR2 YYEEEE. CDR3 sequence: CASSFDLRAAGTDTQYF.

The CDR3 loop reads CAWSDAIIRSLGYTF. The rearrangement joins TRBV30 to TRBJ1-2. Germline-derived CDR1 and CDR2 are GTSNPN and SVGIG (reference sequence). The CDR3 spans 15 residues.

CDR3 protein: CSARPLAVGSYEQYF. The chain joins TRBV20-1 to TRBJ2-7; the TCRdb call, TRBD1, lacks DNA for checking. Germline V lookup: CDR1 DFQATT, CDR2 SNEGSKA (reference sequence). The CDR3 runs to 15 residues.

The chain links TRBV12-3 or TRBV12-4 to TRBJ2-6; TCRdb proposes TRBD1, but this gene call is untestable without DNA. The CDR3 is made up of 20 amino acids. CDR3 region: CASSLPPGQQSSSGANVLTF.

The chain couples TRBV4-2 to TRBJ2-5; TCRdb lists TRBD1, though no DNA is available to test this call. This CDR3 is 15 amino acids long. The germline gives CDR1 LGHNA, CDR2 YNFKEQ. The CDR3 loop is CASSQDQAAQETQYF.

The chain is built from TRBV4-3 and TRBJ2-6; TCRdb picks TRBD1, but there is no DNA to check that call. Germline CDR1 reads LGHNA; CDR2 reads YSLEER. CDR3 length: 18 amino acids. CDR3 sequence reads: CASSQDPFDPRGANVLTF.

V usage is TRBV11-2 and J usage is TRBJ2-3; checking the TCRdb D call of TRBD1 is not possible without DNA. The CDR3 length is 17 residues. Germline CDR1 and CDR2: SGHAT and FQNNGV. The CDR3 protein is CASSSLGVTGGTDTQYF.

The CDR3 loop is CASSDTSGANTGELFF. The chain links TRBV12-3 or TRBV12-4 to TRBJ2-2; TCRdb lists TRBD1, though no DNA is available to test this call. The CDR3 contains 16 residues.

The chain carries TRBV5-6 and TRBJ2-1. Germline CDR1 is SGHDT and CDR2 is YYEEEE. The CDR3 covers 15 residues. CDR3 protein: CASSLGTISYNEQFF.

The V and J genes are TRBV29-1 and TRBJ2-7; TCRdb gives TRBD1 as the D gene, but with no DNA this cannot be confirmed. CDR1 is SQVTM, CDR2 ANQGSEA, per germline. The CDR3 contains 14 residues. The CDR3 reads CSVSGTLSSGEQYF.

The chain uses TRBV19 and TRBJ1-1; TCRdb outputs TRBD1, but without DNA this stays unchecked. This CDR3 is built from 16 residues. Germline V gene data show CDR1 as LNHDA and CDR2 as SQIVND (reference sequence). CDR3: CASRGGKDVMNTEAFF.

The chain uses TRBV27 and TRBJ2-1; TCRdb outputs TRBD1, but without DNA this stays unchecked. CDR1 is MNHEY and CDR2 is SMNVEV in the germline V gene (reference sequence). This CDR3 has 14 amino acids. The CDR3: CASTGQGSAGEQFF.

The V gene is TRBV15, the J gene TRBJ2-2; TCRdb calls TRBD1, which cannot be checked without DNA. Germline V gene lookup returns CDR1 LNHNV and CDR2 YYDKDF (reference sequence). The CDR3 has 20 amino acids. CDR3 in amino acids: CATSRAFELSGTANTGELFF.

The gene calls are TRBV12-3 or TRBV12-4 and TRBJ2-1; without DNA, the TCRdb call of TRBD2 cannot be checked. This CDR3 is 16 amino acids long. The CDR3 region is CASRGPGLSSYNEQFF.

The chain uses TRBV7-9 and TRBJ1-1; TCRdb names TRBD1, which stays unverified in the absence of DNA. The CDR3 runs 13 residues. Germline assignment: CDR1 SEHNR and CDR2 FQNEAQ (reference sequence). The CDR3: CASSKDLGGEAFF.

The rearrangement links TRBV29-1 to TRBJ2-7; the D call of TRBD1 rests on TCRdb alone, since no DNA is present to check it. This CDR3 has 13 residues. In germline, CDR1 is SQVTM, CDR2 ANQGSEA. The CDR3 is CSVEGLDSYEQYF.

V is TRBV6-2 or TRBV6-3 and J is TRBJ2-7. The germline V gene has CDR1 MNHEY and CDR2 SVGEGT. There are 13 residues in the CDR3. Here the CDR3 reads CASTWGSLYEQYF.